The clone carrying this TCR beta chain turned up a few times. Its antigen is not known. This specimen comes from a study of identical twins. Study-wide results and limits: Models, which agreed with sharing between unrelated individuals, nonetheless underestimated the out-of-frame TCR alpha sharing seen in monozygotic twins.

A single record per CDR3 protein comes from TCRdb applying MiXCR to the 5' RACE reads. The sample has over 250,000 distinct CDR3 sequences, over 8.5% seen once. The same data also went into a second study, on yellow fever vaccine responses in identical twins. This second report adds: As reported, the vaccine T cell response of twins seemed partly convergent and partly personalized.

Source material: CD8+ T cells sorted from blood. This receptor was obtained from a woman aged 18-35 years in good health.

CDR3 DNA sequence: TGTGCCAGCAGCTTTACAGGGGGCTACGAGCAGTACTTC. It is translated as CASSFTGGYEQYF. The chain joins TRBV7-9 to TRBJ2-7, with TRBD1 matching 8 bases. The CDR3 loop spans 13 amino acids. The V gene's germline CDR1 is SEHNR and CDR2 FQNEAQ (reference sequence). V lost 3 bases to trimming and J lost 3 bases; unmatched junction nucleotides: 1.